This entry concerns a single T cell receptor beta chain. Assay used: immunoSEQ multiplex PCR; TCRdb lists only in-frame clones, some missing. The sample has around 200,000 clones, around 88% seen once. The source of the sample is a study of blood T cell repertoires in COVID-19. V lost 3 bases and J lost 2; bases outside the gene matches: 6. Germline lookup yields CDR1 WNHNN and CDR2 SYGVQD (reference sequence). This CDR3 contains 16 residues. The sequence was obtained from a man aged 35 to 55 with acute COVID-19. This chain uses TRBV10-1 with TRBJ2-2; 7 nucleotides line up with TRBD2. Sequencing was done on a sample of PBMCs or T cells enriched from blood (not recorded which). CDR3 sequence (DNA): TGCGCCAGCAGTGACAAGCGGGGCCACAACACCGGGGAGCTGTTTTTT. Its translation: CASSDKRGHNTGELFF.